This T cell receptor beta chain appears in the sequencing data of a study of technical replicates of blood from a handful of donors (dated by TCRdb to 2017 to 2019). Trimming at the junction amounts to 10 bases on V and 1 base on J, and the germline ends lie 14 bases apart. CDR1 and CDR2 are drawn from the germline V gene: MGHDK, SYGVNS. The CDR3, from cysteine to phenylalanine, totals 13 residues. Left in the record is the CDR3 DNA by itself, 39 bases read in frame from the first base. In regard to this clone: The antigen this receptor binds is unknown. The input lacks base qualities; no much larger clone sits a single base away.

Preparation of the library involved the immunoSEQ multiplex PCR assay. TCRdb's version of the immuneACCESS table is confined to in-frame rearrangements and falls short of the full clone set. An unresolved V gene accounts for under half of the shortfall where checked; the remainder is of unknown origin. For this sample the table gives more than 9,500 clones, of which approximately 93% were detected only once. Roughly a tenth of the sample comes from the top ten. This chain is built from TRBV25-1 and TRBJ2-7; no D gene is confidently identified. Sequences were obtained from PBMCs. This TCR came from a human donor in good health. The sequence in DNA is TGTGCCACCACGAACGACGGGTCCTACGAGCAGTACTTC. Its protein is CATTNDGSYEQYF.